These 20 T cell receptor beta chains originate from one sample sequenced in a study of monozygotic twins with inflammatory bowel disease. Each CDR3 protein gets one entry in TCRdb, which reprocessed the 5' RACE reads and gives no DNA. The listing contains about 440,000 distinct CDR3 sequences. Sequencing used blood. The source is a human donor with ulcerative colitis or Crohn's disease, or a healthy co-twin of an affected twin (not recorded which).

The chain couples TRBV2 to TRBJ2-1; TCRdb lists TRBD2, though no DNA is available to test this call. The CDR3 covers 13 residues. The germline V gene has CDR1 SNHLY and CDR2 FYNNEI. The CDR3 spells CASSGTSGNEQFF.

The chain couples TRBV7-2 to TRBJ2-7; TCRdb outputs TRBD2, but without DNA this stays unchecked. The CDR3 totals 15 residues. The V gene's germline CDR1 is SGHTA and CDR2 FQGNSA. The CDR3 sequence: CASSLKGLTLHEQYF.

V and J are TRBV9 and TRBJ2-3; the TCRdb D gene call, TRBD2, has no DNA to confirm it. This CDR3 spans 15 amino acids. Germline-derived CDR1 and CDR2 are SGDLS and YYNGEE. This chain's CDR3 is CASSVRSGSTDTQYF.

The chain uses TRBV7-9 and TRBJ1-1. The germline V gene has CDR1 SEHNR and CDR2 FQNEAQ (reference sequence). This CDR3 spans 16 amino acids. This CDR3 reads CASSLDSPYSNTEAFF.

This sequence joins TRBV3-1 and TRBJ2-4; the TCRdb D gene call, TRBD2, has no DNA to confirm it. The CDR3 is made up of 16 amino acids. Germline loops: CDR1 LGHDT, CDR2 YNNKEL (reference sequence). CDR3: CASSQSGLMAKNIQYF.

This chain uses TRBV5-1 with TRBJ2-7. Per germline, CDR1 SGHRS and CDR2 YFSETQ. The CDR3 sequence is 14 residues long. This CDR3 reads CASSFESQSYEQYF.

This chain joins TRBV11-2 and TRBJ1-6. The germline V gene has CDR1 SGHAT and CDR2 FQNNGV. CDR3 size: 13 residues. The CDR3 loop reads CASSFSGNSPLHF. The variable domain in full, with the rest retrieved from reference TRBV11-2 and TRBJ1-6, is EAGVAQSPRYKIIEKRQSVAFWCNPISGHATLYWYQQILGQGPKLLIQFQNNGVVDDSQLPKDRFSAERLKGVDSTLKIQPAKLEDSAVYLCASSFSGNSPLHFGNGTRLTVT.

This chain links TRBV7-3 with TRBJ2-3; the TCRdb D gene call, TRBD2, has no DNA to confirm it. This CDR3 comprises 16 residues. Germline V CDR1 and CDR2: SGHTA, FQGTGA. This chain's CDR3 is CASSHGLAGSTDTQYF.

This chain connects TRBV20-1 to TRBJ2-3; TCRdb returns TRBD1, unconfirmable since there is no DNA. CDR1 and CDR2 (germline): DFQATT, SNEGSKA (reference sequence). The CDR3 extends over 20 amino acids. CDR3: CSASQMGTESLVWDTDTQYF.

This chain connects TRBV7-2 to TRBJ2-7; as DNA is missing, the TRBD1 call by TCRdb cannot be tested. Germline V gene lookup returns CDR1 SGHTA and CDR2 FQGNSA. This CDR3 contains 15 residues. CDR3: CASSLSGTIPYEQYF.

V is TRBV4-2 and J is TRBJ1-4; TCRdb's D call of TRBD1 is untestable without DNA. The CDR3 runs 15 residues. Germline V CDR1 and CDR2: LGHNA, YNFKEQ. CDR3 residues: CASSQTLGQNEKLFF.

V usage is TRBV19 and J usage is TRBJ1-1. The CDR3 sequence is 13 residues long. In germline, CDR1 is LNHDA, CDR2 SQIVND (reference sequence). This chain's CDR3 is CASSTGPDTEAFF.

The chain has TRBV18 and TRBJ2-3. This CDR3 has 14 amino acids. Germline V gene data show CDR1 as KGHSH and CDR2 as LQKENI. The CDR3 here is CASSPPESTDTQYF.

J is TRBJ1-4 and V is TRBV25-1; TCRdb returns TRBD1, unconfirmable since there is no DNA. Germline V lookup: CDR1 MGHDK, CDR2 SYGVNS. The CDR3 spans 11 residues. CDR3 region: CASSDGGKLFF.

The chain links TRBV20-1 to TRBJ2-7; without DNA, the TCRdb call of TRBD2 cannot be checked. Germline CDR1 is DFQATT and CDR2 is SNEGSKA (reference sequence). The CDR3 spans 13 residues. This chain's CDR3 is CSAALNPNYEQYF.

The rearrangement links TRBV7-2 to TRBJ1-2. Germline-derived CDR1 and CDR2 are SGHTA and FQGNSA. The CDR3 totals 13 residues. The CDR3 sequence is CASTLAGGYGYTF.

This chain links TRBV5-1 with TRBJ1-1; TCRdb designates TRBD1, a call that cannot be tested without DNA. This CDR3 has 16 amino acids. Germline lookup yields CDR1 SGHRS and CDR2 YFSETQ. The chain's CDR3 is CASSARDRLMNTEAFF.

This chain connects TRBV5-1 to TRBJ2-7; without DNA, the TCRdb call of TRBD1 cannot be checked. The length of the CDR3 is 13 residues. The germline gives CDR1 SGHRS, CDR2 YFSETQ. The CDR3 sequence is CASSLNRAIEQYF.

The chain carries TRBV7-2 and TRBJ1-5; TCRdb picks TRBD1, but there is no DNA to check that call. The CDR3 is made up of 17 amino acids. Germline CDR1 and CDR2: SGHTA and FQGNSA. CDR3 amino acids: CASSPGTGSYSNQPQHF.

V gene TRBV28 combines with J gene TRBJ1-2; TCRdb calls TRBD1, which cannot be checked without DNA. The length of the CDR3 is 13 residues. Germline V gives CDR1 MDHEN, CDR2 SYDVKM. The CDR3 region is CASRDTMSYGYTF.